Shown below are 20 T cell receptor beta chains from a single sample sequenced in a study of blood T cell repertoires in COVID-19. Repertoires were generated with immunoSEQ multiplex PCR, while TCRdb's copy carries only in-frame clones and drops some. The sample has tens of thousands of clones, about 80% seen once. The sample consisted of peripheral blood. Receptors were obtained from a woman in her fifties or sixties with acute or convalescent COVID-19.

The chain carries TRBV19 and TRBJ2-1; the match to TRBD2 covers 13 bases. Per the germline V gene, CDR1 is LNHDA and CDR2 is SQIVND (reference sequence). This CDR3 is built from 15 residues. V gave up 10 bases and J gave up 7 bases; unmatched junction bases: 10. This chain's CDR3 is CATLGTSGAINEQFF. The CDR3 nucleotides are TGTGCCACGCTCGGGACTAGCGGGGCCATTAATGAGCAGTTCTTC.

The V call is TRBV21-1, the J call TRBJ1-5; TRBD1 was called by the table and not checked on the DNA. TRBV21-1 is described as a pseudogene. The length of the CDR3 is 12 residues. The CDR3 loop is CASIAGGQPQHF. The CDR3 region has the DNA TGTGCCAGCATAGCAGGGGGTCAGCCCCAGCATTTT.

This clone was observed a few times. The chain couples TRBV29-1 to TRBJ1-2; possible D gene TRBD1, 6 bases. Germline CDR1 and CDR2: SQVTM and ANQGSEA. V dropped 2 bases and J dropped 8 bases, with 18 bases sitting between them. CDR3 size: 14 residues. In DNA form, the CDR3 reads TGCAGCGTTGAATTTAGGGCGGGGGCCTTGGGCTACACCTTC. It translates to CSVEFRAGALGYTF. Filled out from reference TRBV29-1 and TRBJ1-2, the complete variable domain reads SAVISQKPSRDICQRGTSLTIQCQVDSQVTMMFWYRQQPGQSLTLIATANQGSEATYESGFVIDKFPISRPNLTFSTLTVSNMSPEDSSIYLCSVEFRAGALGYTFGSGTRLTVV.

This chain joins TRBV9 and TRBJ1-1; unclear D gene. The CDR3 loop spans 13 amino acids. CDR1 is SGDLS and CDR2 is YYNGEE in the germline V gene. Trimming left V 0 bases short and J 11 bases short, with 14 bases between. The CDR3 loop is CASSVGGSDEAFF. CDR3 nucleotide sequence: TGTGCCAGCAGCGTAGGCGGATCCGACGAGGCTTTCTTT.

The V gene is TRBV7-6, the J gene TRBJ2-2, with D perhaps TRBD1 (6 bases). Germline V gives CDR1 SGHVS, CDR2 FNYEAQ. Trimming stripped 0 bases from V and 0 bases from J, with 8 bases between. This CDR3 comprises 16 residues. CDR3 loop: CASSLASGANTGELFF. The CDR3 nucleotides read TGTGCCAGCAGCTTAGCCTCAGGGGCGAACACCGGGGAGCTGTTTTTT. The full variable domain, with the rest looked up from reference TRBV7-6 and TRBJ2-2, is GAGVSQSPRYKVTKRGQDVALRCDPISGHVSLYWYRQALGQGPEFLTYFNYEAQQDKSGLPNDRFSAERPEGSISTLTIQRTEQRDSAMYRCASSLASGANTGELFFGEGSRLTVL.

The chain links TRBV5-1 to TRBJ2-1, with 9 bases aligning to TRBD1. Germline trimming cut 3 bases from V and 0 bases from J; bases unmatched to any gene: 4. The CDR3 runs 16 residues. Germline loops: CDR1 SGHRS, CDR2 YFSETQ. The CDR3 DNA is TGCGCCAGCAGCTGGGACAGGGAGAGCTCCTACAATGAGCAGTTCTTC. Translating it yields CASSWDRESSYNEQFF. Complete variable domain (other parts from reference TRBV5-1 and TRBJ2-1): KAGVTQTPRYLIKTRGQQVTLSCSPISGHRSVSWYQQTPGQGLQFLFEYFSETQRNKGNFPGRFSGRQFSNSRSEMNVSTLELGDSALYLCASSWDRESSYNEQFFGPGTRLTVL.

The chain is built from TRBV24-1 and TRBJ2-1, with TRBD1 matching 8 bases. J lost 4 bases, V lost 6 bases, and 4 bases had no gene match. CDR3 size: 14 residues. Germline values: CDR1 KGHDR, CDR2 SFDVKD. In DNA, the CDR3 is TGTGCCACCAGTCCCGGGACAGGTTACAATGAGCAGTTCTTC. As protein: CATSPGTGYNEQFF.

The rearrangement joins TRBV19 to TRBJ1-5, with a tentative D call TRBD1 (6 bases). Germline V lookup: CDR1 LNHDA, CDR2 SQIVND (reference sequence). This CDR3 has 15 amino acids. The V and J ends lost 6 bases and 7 bases respectively, with 19 bases between them. DNA for the CDR3: TGTGCCAGTAGCGCCGATACAGGGAACCGACAGCCCCAGCATTTT. Protein: CASSADTGNRQPQHF.

The V and J genes are TRBV2 and TRBJ2-7; possible D gene TRBD2, 6 bases. The CDR3 extends over 15 amino acids. V was cut by 10 bases and J by 1 base, with 20 bases left in between. From germline, CDR1 is SNHLY and CDR2 FYNNEI. The DNA of the CDR3 is TGTGCCACGAACCCCGATGGGGGACTTTCCTACGAGCAGTACTTC. Translation gives CATNPDGGLSYEQYF.

The V and J genes are TRBV2 and TRBJ2-7, with D hard to call. The CDR3 runs to 15 residues. The germline gives CDR1 SNHLY, CDR2 FYNNEI. Trimming left V 1 base short and J 0 bases short, with 10 bases between. The CDR3 here is CASSEDFEISYEQYF. The CDR3 DNA follows: TGTGCCAGCAGTGAAGATTTTGAGATCTCCTACGAGCAGTACTTC.

The chain recombines TRBV5-1 with TRBJ2-1; D perhaps matches TRBD2 (7 bases). The germline V gene has CDR1 SGHRS and CDR2 YFSETQ. V lost 0 bases, J lost 3 bases, and 31 bases lay in between. The CDR3 runs to 22 residues. CDR3 loop: CASSLAGGRGSESQSLYNEQFF. The CDR3 coding sequence is TGCGCCAGCAGCTTGGCCGGGGGGCGGGGGTCGGAGTCCCAGTCCCTCTACAATGAGCAGTTCTTC.

The chain links TRBV27 to TRBJ2-1, with TRBD1 matching 8 bases. Trimming at V came to 4 bases and at J to 8 bases, leaving 4 bases not matched to a gene. The germline V gene has CDR1 MNHEY and CDR2 SMNVEV (reference sequence). CDR3 size: 13 residues. CDR3 loop: CASSSQGAHEQFF. Here the CDR3 DNA reads TGTGCCAGCAGTTCCCAGGGGGCTCATGAGCAGTTCTTC.

The chain joins TRBV5-4 to TRBJ2-7; TRBD1 matches at 11 bases. The CDR3 extends over 14 amino acids. The V gene end was trimmed by 7 bases and the J gene end by 6 bases; junction bases not matched to a gene: 9. Germline V gene data show CDR1 as SGHNT and CDR2 as YYREEE (reference sequence). The CDR3 sequence is CASGTPGQGVEQYF. As DNA, the CDR3 is TGTGCCAGCGGAACTCCGGGACAGGGGGTCGAGCAGTACTTC. Variable domain in full (rest from reference TRBV5-4 and TRBJ2-7): ETGVTQSPTHLIKTRGQQVTLRCSSQSGHNTVSWYQQALGQGPQFIFQYYREEENGRGNFPPRFSGLQFPNYSSELNVNALELDDSALYLCASGTPGQGVEQYFGPGTRLTVT.

The chain recombines TRBV18 with TRBJ2-1, with D maybe TRBD1 (6 bases). The CDR3 consists of 13 residues. Germline V lookup: CDR1 KGHSH, CDR2 LQKENI. The ends were cut back, 5 bases at V and 4 bases at J, with 9 bases in the middle. CDR3 in amino acids: CASSAGQYNEQFF. The CDR3, as DNA: TGTGCCAGCTCAGCTGGACAGTACAATGAGCAGTTCTTC.

The chain couples TRBV19 to TRBJ1-1; D is possibly TRBD1 (5 bases). Germline V lookup: CDR1 LNHDA, CDR2 SQIVND (reference sequence). This CDR3 has 14 amino acids. The ends were cut back, 8 bases at V and 1 base at J, with 14 bases in the middle. The CDR3 loop reads CASARDVWNTEAFF. Written as DNA, the CDR3 is TGTGCCAGTGCGCGGGACGTCTGGAACACTGAAGCTTTCTTT.

V is TRBV19 and J is TRBJ2-6, with D possibly being TRBD2 (5 bases). The CDR3 loop spans 17 amino acids. Trimming removed 4 bases from V and 0 bases from J, with 13 bases in between. CDR1 LNHDA and CDR2 SQIVND come from the germline V gene (reference sequence). The CDR3 loop is CASSSSVVNSGANVLTF. The CDR3 DNA is TGTGCCAGTAGTAGTAGCGTAGTCAACTCTGGGGCCAACGTCCTGACTTTC.

This clone was counted a few times. This chain uses TRBV27 with TRBJ2-7; perhaps TRBD1 as D (6 bases). The CDR3 runs 14 residues. Germline lookup yields CDR1 MNHEY and CDR2 SMNVEV (reference sequence). The V gene lost 1 base and the J gene lost 6 bases, with 13 bases spanning the gap. CDR3 in amino acids: CASSLLVGGSEQYF. DNA of the CDR3: TGTGCCAGCAGTTTATTGGTTGGGGGCTCCGAGCAGTACTTC.

The CDR3 DNA sequence: TGTGCCAGCAGCCACAGGGGGGGGGCCACTGAAGCTTTCTTT. It codes for CASSHRGGATEAFF. V and J are TRBV6-5 and TRBJ1-1, with 8 bases aligning to TRBD1. Germline V CDR1 and CDR2: MNHEY, SVGAGI. The CDR3 totals 14 residues. Trimming took 6 bases from V and 4 from J; bases not matched to a gene: 7.

The chain employs TRBV7-3 and TRBJ1-2; 8 bases map to TRBD1. CDR3 length equals 15 residues. Germline CDR1 and CDR2: SGHTA and FQGTGA. V lost 5 bases and J lost 2; bases outside the gene matches: 7. The CDR3 bases are TGTGCCAGCAGCCCAGGGACAGGAGGGAACTATGGCTACACCTTC. This translates into CASSPGTGGNYGYTF.

The chain employs TRBV27 and TRBJ2-3; maybe TRBD2 (7 bases). The CDR3 consists of 15 residues. With 6 bases removed from V and 4 bases from J, the gap between germline ends came to 17 bases. CDR1 MNHEY and CDR2 SMNVEV come from the germline V gene (reference sequence). The CDR3 loop is CASSLGGRFSDTQYF. CDR3 in DNA: TGTGCCAGCAGCCTCGGGGGGCGATTTTCAGATACGCAGTATTTT.